This record concerns one TCR beta chain sequence. Germline V gene data show CDR1 as LNHDA and CDR2 as SQIVND (reference sequence). This CDR3 has 16 residues. Trimming took off 6 bases at V and 0 bases at J, with 15 bases between the two ends. The data originate from a study of blood T cell repertoires in COVID-19. Across the whole study: Donors in the United States, Italy and Spain gave samples during acute or convalescent COVID-19.

Original processing methods: Quantification of nucleated cells was approximated via reference gene primer amplification. Sequencing was performed with immunoSEQ multiplex PCR; in TCRdb, only in-frame clones are kept and a portion is missing. From that table come the V and J calls and clone size; the DNA was used to work out D and trimming. The sample has about 280,000 clones, 86% seen once. The genes are TRBV19 and TRBJ1-3, with D perhaps matching TRBD1 (6 bases). The TCR originated in a woman in her 30s with active or convalescent COVID-19. The sample comprised peripheral blood. CDR3 sequence (DNA): TGTGCCAGTAGGGAAGGGACACAACGCTCTGGAAACACCATATATTTT. This encodes CASREGTQRSGNTIYF.